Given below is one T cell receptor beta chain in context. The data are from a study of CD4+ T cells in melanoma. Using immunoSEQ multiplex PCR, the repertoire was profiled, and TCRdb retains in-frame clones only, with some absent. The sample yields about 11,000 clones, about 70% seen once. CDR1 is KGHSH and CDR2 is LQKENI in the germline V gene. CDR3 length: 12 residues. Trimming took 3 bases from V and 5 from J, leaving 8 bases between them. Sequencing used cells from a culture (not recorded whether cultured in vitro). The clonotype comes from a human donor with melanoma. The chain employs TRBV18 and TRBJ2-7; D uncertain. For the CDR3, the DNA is TGTGCCAGCTCACCGGAAGGGAACGAGCAGTACTTC. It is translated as CASSPEGNEQYF.